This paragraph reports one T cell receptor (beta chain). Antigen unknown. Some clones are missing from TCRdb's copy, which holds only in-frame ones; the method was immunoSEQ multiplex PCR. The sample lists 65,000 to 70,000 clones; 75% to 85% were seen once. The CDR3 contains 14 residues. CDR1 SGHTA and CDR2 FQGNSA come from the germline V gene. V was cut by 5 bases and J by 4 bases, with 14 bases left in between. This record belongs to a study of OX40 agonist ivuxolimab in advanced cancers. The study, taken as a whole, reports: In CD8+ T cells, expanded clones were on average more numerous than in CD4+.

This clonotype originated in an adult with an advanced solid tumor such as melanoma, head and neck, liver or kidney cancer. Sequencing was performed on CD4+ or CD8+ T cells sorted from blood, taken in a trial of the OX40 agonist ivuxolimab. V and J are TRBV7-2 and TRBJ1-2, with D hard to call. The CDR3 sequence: CASSPRAVLYGYTF. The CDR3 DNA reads TGTGCCAGCAGCCCAAGGGCAGTCCTCTATGGCTACACCTTC.